This TCR beta chain was sequenced in a study of blood T cells in healthy people across ages. Study summary: Template switching retrieved approximately one barcoded beta molecule for each two T cells. Study findings and constraints: Expanded clonotype changes were possibly confounded by unknown donor CMV status.

A second PCR, run for about 7 to 11 cycles, used a sample-barcoded 5' primer plus a J-beta primer mix. Every cDNA was tagged by a template-switch adaptor with 12 random nucleotides. Each CDR3 protein gets one entry after TCRdb re-called the 5' RACE reads with MiXCR. The sample has roughly 1.5 million distinct CDR3 sequences; roughly two fifths are singletons. This clonotype was seen a handful of times. What it binds is unknown. V was clipped by 4 bases and J by 4 bases; unmatched bases: 6. This CDR3 has 16 residues. Per germline, CDR1 SGHVS and CDR2 FQNEAQ. Input material: blood. This clonotype originated in a woman aged 18-29 years in good health. This chain uses TRBV7-8 with TRBJ2-3; 12 bases map to TRBD2. The chain's CDR3 is CASSSRTSGDSDTQYF. CDR3 in DNA: TGTGCCAGCAGCTCCCGGACTAGCGGGGACTCAGATACGCAGTATTTT.